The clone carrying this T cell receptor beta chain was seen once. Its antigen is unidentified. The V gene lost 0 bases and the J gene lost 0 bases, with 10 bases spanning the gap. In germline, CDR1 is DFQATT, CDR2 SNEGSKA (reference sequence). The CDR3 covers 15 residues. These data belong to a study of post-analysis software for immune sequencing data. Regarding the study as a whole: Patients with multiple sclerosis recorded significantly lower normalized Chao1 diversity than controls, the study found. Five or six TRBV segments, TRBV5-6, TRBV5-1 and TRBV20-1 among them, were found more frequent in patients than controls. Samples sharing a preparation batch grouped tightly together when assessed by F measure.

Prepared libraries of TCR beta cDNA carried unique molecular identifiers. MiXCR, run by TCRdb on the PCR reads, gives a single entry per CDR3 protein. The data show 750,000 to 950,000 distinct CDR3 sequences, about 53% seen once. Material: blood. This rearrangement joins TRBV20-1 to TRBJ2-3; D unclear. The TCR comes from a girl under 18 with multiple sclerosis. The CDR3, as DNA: TGCAGTGCTAGAGATAGTAGCAGGAGCACAGATACGCAGTATTTT. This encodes CSARDSSRSTDTQYF.